Shown below are 17 T cell receptor beta chains from a single sample sequenced in a study of cytomegalovirus exposure and HLA in healthy donors. The PCR employed 60 Vbeta primers together with 13 Jbeta primers. Here immunoSEQ multiplex PCR was the method, and the copy in TCRdb shows in-frame clones only, minus some. The table has under 150,000 clones, 80% seen once. The specimen was PBMCs. These receptors all come from a man aged 25-45 years in good health and CMV-seronegative.

The chain recombines TRBV7-2 with TRBJ1-2; TRBD1 agrees at 8 bases. Germline CDR1 is SGHTA and CDR2 is FQGNSA. This CDR3 is built from 15 residues. J lost 3 bases, V lost 0 bases, and 3 bases had no gene match. The CDR3 region is CASSLAQGVHYGYTF. CDR3 bases: TGTGCCAGCAGCTTAGCACAGGGGGTCCACTATGGCTACACCTTC.

The chain joins TRBV7-9 to TRBJ2-7; perhaps TRBD2 as D (5 bases). Looked up from germline, CDR1 is SEHNR and CDR2 is FQNEAQ (reference sequence). The CDR3 is 14 residues long. V lost 5 bases, J lost 8 bases, and 19 bases lay in between. In DNA form, the CDR3 reads TGTGCCAGCAGCCTAGACTACGGCCCACCCCAGCAGTACTTC. Translation: CASSLDYGPPQQYF.

The chain links TRBV27 to TRBJ1-5, with D unclear. The CDR3 sequence is 14 residues long. The V gene's germline CDR1 is MNHEY and CDR2 SMNVEV (reference sequence). The germline V and J ends were trimmed by 4 bases and 10 bases, with 17 bases remaining between them. The CDR3 loop is CASSSRELRAPQHF. The CDR3 coding sequence is TGTGCCAGCAGTTCTCGGGAGCTAAGGGCCCCCCAGCATTTT.

The CDR3 loop is CASSVGGGVDEKLFF. CDR3 nucleotides: TGTGCCAGCAGCGTAGGAGGGGGAGTTGATGAAAAACTGTTTTTT. The chain joins TRBV9 to TRBJ1-4; tentative D call: TRBD1 (6 bases). CDR3 size: 15 residues. In germline, CDR1 is SGDLS, CDR2 YYNGEE. V was shortened by 0 bases and J by 6 bases, with 12 bases between the two germline ends.

This chain connects TRBV7-9 to TRBJ1-4; D remains ambiguous. The CDR3 covers 15 residues. V shed 5 bases and J shed 4 bases, with 14 bases lying between them. The V gene's germline CDR1 is SEHNR and CDR2 FQNEAQ (reference sequence). The DNA of the CDR3 is TGTGCCAGCAGCCGAAAACTAGGCGGTAATGAAAAACTGTTTTTT. Its protein is CASSRKLGGNEKLFF.

This chain connects TRBV6-1 to TRBJ1-1; 7 bases agree with TRBD1. Unmatched junction bases numbered 5, after V lost 4 bases and J lost 0 bases. The CDR3 contains 15 residues. CDR1 is MNHNS, CDR2 SASEGT, per germline. CDR3 loop: CASSARDRMNTEAFF. DNA for the CDR3: TGTGCCAGCAGTGCCCGGGACAGAATGAACACTGAAGCTTTCTTT.

The chain employs TRBV20-1 and TRBJ1-2, with D possibly being TRBD1 (6 bases). The CDR3 has 11 amino acids. V lost 5 bases, J lost 4 bases, and 8 bases lay in between. The germline V gene encodes CDR1 DFQATT and CDR2 SNEGSKA (reference sequence). The CDR3 loop is CSALRGYGYTF. The CDR3 DNA sequence: TGCAGTGCTCTCAGGGGCTATGGCTACACCTTC.

This clone was seen only a few times. The gene calls are TRBV5-1 and TRBJ2-3; tentative D call: TRBD2 (5 bases). Germline V lookup: CDR1 SGHRS, CDR2 YFSETQ. The CDR3 runs to 16 residues. With 1 base removed from V and 4 bases from J, the gap between germline ends came to 16 bases. This CDR3 is CASSLSPSHSADTQYF. CDR3 sequence (DNA): TGCGCCAGCAGCTTGAGTCCTAGCCACAGCGCAGATACGCAGTATTTT.

The gene calls are TRBV5-4 and TRBJ2-1, with D unresolved. Germline V gene data show CDR1 as SGHNT and CDR2 as YYREEE (reference sequence). V dropped 0 bases and J dropped 2 bases, with 15 bases sitting between them. This CDR3 contains 17 residues. This CDR3 is CASSLGATRGAYNEQFF. The CDR3 DNA reads TGTGCCAGCAGCTTGGGAGCCACCAGAGGCGCCTACAATGAGCAGTTCTTC.

The chain joins TRBV6-6 to TRBJ2-3; 7 bases line up with TRBD1. This CDR3 region has 14 residues. CDR1 and CDR2 (germline): MNHNY, SVGAGI (reference sequence). After removal of 6 bases from V and 6 bases from J, the junction contained 9 bases not matched to a gene. The CDR3 loop reads CASRLGQRPDTQYF. CDR3 DNA sequence: TGTGCCAGCAGACTGGGACAGAGGCCCGATACGCAGTATTTT.

The V gene is TRBV18, the J gene TRBJ2-7; maybe TRBD1 (6 bases). Germline V CDR1 and CDR2: KGHSH, LQKENI. The ends were cut back, 6 bases at V and 9 bases at J, with 15 bases in the middle. CDR3 length: 12 amino acids. The chain's CDR3 is CASSRDIALQYF. CDR3 coding DNA: TGTGCCAGCTCCCGGGACATTGCCTTGCAGTACTTC.

V usage is TRBV28 and J usage is TRBJ1-1; D uncertain. CDR3 length: 15 residues. Germline loops: CDR1 MDHEN, CDR2 SYDVKM. V was pared by 1 base and J by 0 bases, with 9 bases between. In nucleotides, the CDR3 is TGTGCCAGCAGTTTATTCGGTGTCATGAACACTGAAGCTTTCTTT. Translating gives CASSLFGVMNTEAFF.

This clone was recorded only once. CDR3 DNA: TGTGCCAGCAGTTTATGGGGGCGAGGCAACACCGGGGAGCTGTTTTTT. This codes for CASSLWGRGNTGELFF. The rearrangement joins TRBV28 to TRBJ2-2; D is perhaps TRBD1 (5 bases). Germline V gene data show CDR1 as MDHEN and CDR2 as SYDVKM. Trimming shortened V by 0 bases and J by 2 bases, and 10 bases separated the two germline ends. The CDR3 extends over 16 amino acids.

This chain uses TRBV6-1 with TRBJ2-1; the match to TRBD1 covers 12 bases. J lost 5 bases, V lost 5 bases, and 4 bases had no gene match. This CDR3 is built from 15 residues. Germline V gene data show CDR1 as MNHNS and CDR2 as SASEGT. Written as DNA, the CDR3 is TGTGCCAGCAGTTCCCGGGACAGGGGGCACAATGAGCAGTTCTTC. It translates to CASSSRDRGHNEQFF.

This clone came up once. The chain couples TRBV28 to TRBJ2-3; 7 positions match TRBD2. V shed 7 bases, J shed 4 bases, and the junction held 11 bases outside the gene matches. The CDR3 consists of 15 residues. Germline lookup yields CDR1 MDHEN and CDR2 SYDVKM. The CDR3, as DNA: TGTGCCAGCAACCGACGGAAGGGGAGGGCAGATACGCAGTATTTT. Encoded protein: CASNRRKGRADTQYF.

The chain has TRBV12-5 and TRBJ1-1; maybe TRBD1 (6 bases). Germline values: CDR1 LGHNT, CDR2 FRNRAP. The CDR3 is made up of 12 amino acids. V lost 7 bases and J 6 bases, leaving 12 bases between the germline ends. In DNA form, the CDR3 reads TGTGCTAGTGTCCGCGAGGGGGCTGAAGCTTTCTTT. This sequence encodes CASVREGAEAFF.

The chain carries TRBV7-9 and TRBJ2-1; unclear D gene. This CDR3 comprises 10 residues. The V end lost 4 bases, the J end lost 9 bases, and 4 bases lay between the germline ends. Germline assignment: CDR1 SEHNR and CDR2 FQNEAQ (reference sequence). CDR3 region: CASSSGEQFF. For the CDR3, the DNA is TGTGCCAGCAGCTCGGGTGAGCAGTTCTTC.